The clone carrying this T cell receptor (beta chain) was counted between two and nine times. Each CDR3 protein gets one entry after TCRdb re-called the 5' RACE reads with MiXCR. The table shows some 100,000 distinct CDR3 sequences, with about 5.6% occurring only once. This sample was taken from a study of identical twins. CDR3 length: 16 amino acids. V trimming: 4 bases; J trimming: 2 bases; junction bases outside the gene matches: 8. The germline V gene encodes CDR1 SQVTM and CDR2 ANQGSEA. The sequence derives from a woman between 45 and 60 years old in good health. J is TRBJ1-5 and V is TRBV29-1; TRBD1 aligns across 10 bases. Specimen: memory T cells sorted from blood. The chain's CDR3 is CSVVEGGTGGNQPQHF. CDR3 DNA: TGCAGCGTTGTAGAGGGTGGGACAGGGGGCAATCAGCCCCAGCATTTT. Variable domain in full (rest from reference TRBV29-1 and TRBJ1-5): SAVISQKPSRDICQRGTSLTIQCQVDSQVTMMFWYRQQPGQSLTLIATANQGSEATYESGFVIDKFPISRPNLTFSTLTVSNMSPEDSSIYLCSVVEGGTGGNQPQHFGDGTRLSIL.